This is a list of T cell receptor beta chains from one sample in a study of graft-versus-host responses after intestinal transplantation. Their antigens remain unidentified. The table came from immunoSEQ multiplex PCR; TCRdb's copy has only in-frame clones and leaves some out. This table holds over 120,000 clones, 92% found once. The input for sequencing was unstimulated CD4+ T cells sorted from spleen or lymph node cells, taken before intestinal transplant. The origin of the receptors is a human donor who received an intestinal transplant. The CDR3 runs from the conserved cysteine through the conserved F or W. Each record gives: V gene, J gene, D gene, clone size, CDR3 protein, CDR3 DNA. The D gene is left open where the match is weak. Size is omitted from some rows. Given values are once, few, many or a class for expanded clones.

V: TRBV28
J: TRBJ1-2
D: TRBD1
size: -
CDR3: CASSDRGLGYTF
DNA: TGTGCCAGCTCTGACAGGGGGCTCGGCTACACCTTC

V: TRBV14
J: TRBJ1-1
D: -
size: -
CDR3: CASSQAHPSAFF
DNA: TGTGCCAGCAGCCAGGCCCACCCTAGCGCTTTCTTT

V: TRBV10-1
J: TRBJ1-5
D: -
size: -
CDR3: CASRSGGFSNQPQHF
DNA: TGCGCCAGCAGATCTGGGGGCTTTAGCAATCAGCCCCAGCATTTT

V: TRBV5-4
J: TRBJ2-5
D: TRBD2
size: -
CDR3: CASSLGTNQETQYF
DNA: TGTGCCAGCAGCTTAGGGACTAATCAAGAGACCCAGTACTTC

V: TRBV6-4
J: TRBJ2-1
D: TRBD2
size: -
CDR3: CASSELAGGYNEQFF
DNA: TGTGCCAGCAGTGAACTAGCGGGGGGGTACAATGAGCAGTTCTTC

V: TRBV7-3
J: TRBJ2-1
D: TRBD2
size: -
CDR3: CASSLLLAGGNNEQFF
DNA: TGTGCCAGCAGCCTCCTACTAGCGGGAGGGAACAATGAGCAGTTCTTC

V: TRBV10-3
J: TRBJ1-1
D: -
size: once
CDR3: CAISGRGRDTEAFF
DNA: TGTGCCATCAGTGGTCGGGGGCGGGACACTGAAGCTTTCTTT

V: TRBV27
J: TRBJ2-1
D: TRBD2
size: few
CDR3: CASSLYSGRYEQFF
DNA: TGTGCCAGCAGTTTATATAGCGGGAGGTATGAGCAGTTCTTC

V: TRBV5-1
J: TRBJ2-7
D: TRBD2
size: -
CDR3: CASSLLAAYEQYF
DNA: TGCGCCAGCAGCTTGCTAGCGGCCTACGAGCAGTACTTC

V: TRBV10-3
J: TRBJ2-7
D: -
size: -
CDR3: CAISDRGETYEQYF
DNA: TGTGCCATCAGTGACCGCGGGGAAACCTACGAGCAGTACTTC

V: TRBV28
J: TRBJ1-2
D: -
size: -
CDR3: CASRETVPMYGYTF
DNA: TGTGCCAGCAGAGAGACAGTTCCTATGTATGGCTACACCTTC

V: TRBV7-8
J: TRBJ2-7
D: -
size: -
CDR3: CASSLDLAFYEQYF
DNA: TGTGCCAGCAGCCTTGACCTCGCCTTCTACGAGCAGTACTTC

V: TRBV4-2
J: TRBJ1-2
D: -
size: -
CDR3: CASSQDVIDGYTF
DNA: TGTGCCAGCAGCCAAGATGTTATAGACGGCTACACCTTC

V: TRBV28
J: TRBJ2-7
D: -
size: -
CDR3: CASSLGRFYEQYF
DNA: TGTGCCAGCAGTTTGGGCAGATTCTACGAGCAGTACTTC

V: TRBV19
J: TRBJ2-7
D: TRBD2
size: -
CDR3: CASRELAGAVHEQYF
DNA: TGTGCCAGTAGGGAACTAGCGGGAGCCGTCCACGAGCAGTACTTC

V: TRBV6-6
J: TRBJ2-3
D: -
size: -
CDR3: CASSSWGSTDTQYF
DNA: TGTGCCAGCAGCTCCTGGGGCAGCACAGATACGCAGTATTTT

V: TRBV11-2
J: TRBJ2-7
D: -
size: -
CDR3: CASSNRRGSSYEQYF
DNA: TGTGCCAGCAGCAATCGACGGGGCAGCTCCTACGAGCAGTACTTC

V: TRBV6-5
J: TRBJ2-1
D: -
size: -
CDR3: CASSDLYNEQFF
DNA: TGTGCCAGCAGTGACCTATATAATGAGCAGTTCTTC

V: TRBV29-1
J: TRBJ1-3
D: -
size: -
CDR3: CSVVDSWVPGNTIYF
DNA: TGCAGCGTTGTAGACAGTTGGGTTCCTGGAAACACCATATATTTT

V: TRBV7-9
J: TRBJ2-6
D: -
size: -
CDR3: CASSLTGRGANVLTF
DNA: TGTGCCAGCAGCTTAACAGGGCGAGGGGCCAACGTCCTGACTTTC

V: TRBV19
J: TRBJ2-2
D: -
size: -
CDR3: CASSILLGNTGELFF
DNA: TGTGCCAGTAGTATACTACTGGGCAACACCGGGGAGCTGTTTTTT

V: TRBV5-1
J: TRBJ1-1
D: -
size: -
CDR3: CASSLGGGAEAFF
DNA: TGCGCCAGCAGCTTGGGTGGGGGCGCTGAAGCTTTCTTT

V: TRBV5-1
J: TRBJ2-4
D: -
size: -
CDR3: CASSPSRGENIQYF
DNA: TGCGCCAGCAGCCCCTCAAGGGGGGAAAACATTCAGTACTTC

V: TRBV5-1
J: TRBJ2-5
D: -
size: -
CDR3: CASSSTGTKETQYF
DNA: TGCGCCAGCAGCTCAACCGGGACAAAAGAGACCCAGTACTTC

V: TRBV30
J: TRBJ2-2
D: TRBD2
size: few
CDR3: CAWSREGITGELFF
DNA: TGTGCCTGGAGCCGGGAGGGCATCACCGGGGAGCTGTTTTTT

V: TRBV6-1
J: TRBJ2-1
D: TRBD2
size: -
CDR3: CASSLAGPYNEQFF
DNA: TGTGCCAGCAGCCTAGCGGGACCTTACAATGAGCAGTTCTTC

V: TRBV7-9
J: TRBJ2-3
D: TRBD2
size: -
CDR3: CASSWGLAGGFADTQYF
DNA: TGTGCCAGCAGCTGGGGGCTAGCGGGAGGCTTCGCAGATACGCAGTATTTT

V: TRBV4-1
J: TRBJ1-2
D: -
size: -
CDR3: CASSQDQSNYGYTF
DNA: TGCGCCAGCAGCCAGGACCAGTCTAACTATGGCTACACCTTC

V: TRBV2
J: TRBJ2-5
D: TRBD2
size: -
CDR3: CASSAGTSGNQETQYF
DNA: TGTGCCAGCAGTGCCGGGACTAGCGGAAACCAAGAGACCCAGTACTTC

V: TRBV18
J: TRBJ2-2
D: -
size: -
CDR3: CASSPSPTGELFF
DNA: TGTGCCAGCTCCCCAAGCCCGACCGGGGAGCTGTTTTTT

V: TRBV5-1
J: TRBJ2-1
D: TRBD2
size: once
CDR3: CASSQLAGYSNEQFF
DNA: TGCGCCAGCAGCCAACTAGCGGGCTATTCCAATGAGCAGTTCTTC

V: TRBV28
J: TRBJ1-4
D: -
size: -
CDR3: CASSQGRGEKLFF
DNA: TGTGCCAGCAGCCAGGGGCGCGGTGAAAAACTGTTTTTT

V: TRBV5-1
J: TRBJ1-1
D: -
size: -
CDR3: CASSLGWGEAFF
DNA: TGCGCCAGCAGCTTGGGGTGGGGTGAAGCTTTCTTT

V: TRBV5-4
J: TRBJ2-2
D: -
size: -
CDR3: CASSLDPGANTGELFF
DNA: TGTGCCAGCAGCTTGGACCCGGGGGCCAACACCGGGGAGCTGTTTTTT

V: TRBV18
J: TRBJ2-7
D: -
size: -
CDR3: CASSPGSGAYEQYF
DNA: TGTGCCAGCTCACCGGGCTCGGGGGCCTACGAGCAGTACTTC

V: TRBV19
J: TRBJ1-2
D: -
size: -
CDR3: CASGWQDSYGYTF
DNA: TGTGCCAGTGGGTGGCAGGACAGCTATGGCTACACCTTC

V: TRBV4-1
J: TRBJ2-1
D: -
size: once
CDR3: CASSQVWRGAYNEQFF
DNA: TGCGCCAGCAGCCAAGTTTGGAGGGGAGCCTACAATGAGCAGTTCTTC

V: TRBV5-6
J: TRBJ1-2
D: -
size: -
CDR3: CASSYWTAMGGYTF
DNA: TGTGCCAGCAGCTACTGGACAGCCATGGGTGGCTACACCTTC

V: TRBV6-1
J: TRBJ1-2
D: -
size: -
CDR3: CASSDASAGGYTF
DNA: TGTGCCAGTTCCGATGCCTCGGCGGGTGGCTACACCTTC

V: TRBV30
J: TRBJ1-4
D: -
size: -
CDR3: CASHGGEFNEKLFF
DNA: TGTGCCTCCCACGGGGGCGAGTTTAATGAAAAACTGTTTTTT

V: TRBV7-9
J: TRBJ2-7
D: -
size: -
CDR3: CASSLDWVYEQYF
DNA: TGTGCCAGCAGCTTAGACTGGGTCTACGAGCAGTACTTC

V: TRBV28
J: TRBJ2-7
D: -
size: -
CDR3: CASSLLSEQYF
DNA: TGTGCCAGCAGTTTATTATCCGAGCAGTACTTC

V: TRBV27
J: TRBJ2-7
D: -
size: -
CDR3: CASSFSGEQYF
DNA: TGTGCCAGCAGTTTTTCCGGGGAGCAGTACTTC

V: TRBV2
J: TRBJ2-7
D: -
size: -
CDR3: CASNRDTLYEQYF
DNA: TGTGCCAGCAACCGGGACACACTCTACGAGCAGTACTTC

V: TRBV2
J: TRBJ2-5
D: TRBD1
size: -
CDR3: CASRDLTGGMETQYF
DNA: TGTGCCAGCAGGGACTTGACAGGGGGCATGGAGACCCAGTACTTC

V: TRBV19
J: TRBJ2-1
D: -
size: -
CDR3: CASSMGTLYNEQFF
DNA: TGTGCCAGTAGTATGGGGACACTTTACAATGAGCAGTTCTTC

V: TRBV10-3
J: TRBJ1-2
D: -
size: -
CDR3: CAISDRGDYGYTF
DNA: TGTGCCATCAGTGACAGGGGTGACTATGGCTACACCTTC

V: TRBV7-9
J: TRBJ2-7
D: -
size: -
CDR3: CASSIARPLQPVYEQYF
DNA: TGTGCCAGCAGCATAGCCAGGCCTCTACAACCGGTTTACGAGCAGTACTTC

V: TRBV5-6
J: TRBJ1-2
D: -
size: -
CDR3: CASSRDLPAFYGYTF
DNA: TGTGCCAGCAGCCGGGACCTCCCCGCATTCTATGGCTACACCTTC

V: TRBV7-9
J: TRBJ1-2
D: TRBD1
size: few
CDR3: CASSLSGQRHYGYTF
DNA: TGTGCCAGCAGCTTATCGGGACAGAGGCACTATGGCTACACCTTC

V: TRBV10-3
J: TRBJ2-2
D: -
size: -
CDR3: CAISDYQATGELFF
DNA: TGTGCCATCAGTGATTATCAAGCGACCGGGGAGCTGTTTTTT

V: TRBV7-3
J: TRBJ2-3
D: TRBD2
size: -
CDR3: CASSGIVSSGRTDTQYF
DNA: TGTGCCAGCAGCGGGATAGTATCTAGCGGGAGAACAGATACGCAGTATTTT

V: TRBV7-3
J: TRBJ2-5
D: -
size: -
CDR3: CASSPTGEVQYF
DNA: TGTGCCAGCAGCCCCACAGGGGAGGTCCAGTACTTC

V: TRBV4-3
J: TRBJ2-2
D: -
size: -
CDR3: CASSHRTGELFF
DNA: TGCGCCAGCAGCCATAGAACCGGGGAGCTGTTTTTT

V: TRBV15
J: TRBJ1-3
D: -
size: -
CDR3: CATSRDGEGTYGNTIYF
DNA: TGTGCCACCAGCAGAGATGGGGAGGGGACTTACGGAAACACCATATATTTT

V: TRBV28
J: TRBJ2-6
D: -
size: few
CDR3: CASSSRTGRANVLTF
DNA: TGTGCCAGCAGTTCCCGGACGGGCCGTGCCAACGTCCTGACTTTC

V: TRBV30
J: TRBJ2-3
D: -
size: -
CDR3: CAWERLTDTQYF
DNA: TGTGCCTGGGAGCGGCTCACAGATACGCAGTATTTT

V: TRBV19
J: TRBJ1-4
D: TRBD1
size: -
CDR3: CASSILDRENEKLFF
DNA: TGTGCCAGTAGTATCCTGGACAGGGAAAATGAAAAACTGTTTTTT